This T cell receptor (beta chain) derives from a study of regulatory T cells in long-lasting Graves disease. Sequencing libraries for TCR beta were prepared with iRepertoire HTBI primers and Arm-PCR of CDR3 regions. TCRdb passed the multiplex PCR reads through MiXCR, listing each CDR3 protein once. The sample yields roughly 470,000 distinct CDR3 sequences, around 20% seen once. This clonotype was observed many times. Its antigen is not known. Time point given: persistent/refractory GD, antithyroid drugs over 5 years with positive TRAb. The TCR library used RNA extracted from PBMCs. The guidelines of the American Thyroid Association were the basis for diagnosing Graves' disease. CDR1 SGHRS and CDR2 YFSETQ come from the germline V gene. Trimming took 0 bases from V and 6 from J, leaving 12 bases between them. This CDR3 is 14 amino acids long. Points from the study as a whole: Sample size, which was small, may have reduced accuracy. Researchers reported studying only peripheral blood, not thyroid tissue. There was favoring of TRBV28, TRBJ1-2 and TRBJ2-5 in persistent disease.

V and J are TRBV5-1 and TRBJ1-2; D is ambiguous. This TCR derives from a female donor with Graves disease. Specimen: peripheral blood mononuclear cells (PBMCs), collected when the disease was refractory, from a patient treated with antithyroid drugs. CDR3 sequence reads: CASSLGGDQDGYTF. The CDR3 nucleotides are TGCGCCAGCAGCTTGGGGGGAGATCAGGATGGCTACACCTTC.